This passage covers 3 T cell receptor beta chains from one sample sequenced in a study of CD8+CD57+ T cells in acquired aplastic anemia. Sequencing was done on patients that had shown CD8+CD57+ cell expansion by flow cytometry. Genomic DNA acted as the template from which TCR beta VDJ combination and CDR3 sequence profiling were carried out. TCRdb independently ran MiXCR on the reads; one entry per CDR3 protein. The profile shows around 200,000 distinct CDR3 sequences, less than 75% of them singletons. The sequenced sample was sorted CD4+, CD8+, or CD8+CD57+ T cells (not recorded which) from PBMCs. These receptors were collected from a human donor with aplastic anemia.

The genes are TRBV20-1 and TRBJ1-3, with D hard to call. V was clipped by 0 bases and J by 3 bases, with 6 bases between them. Germline CDR1 is DFQATT and CDR2 is SNEGSKA (reference sequence). The CDR3 runs 13 residues. The DNA for the CDR3 is TGCAGTGCTAGAGACCTACGTGGAAACACCATATATTTT. Translated, it gives CSARDLRGNTIYF.

The genes are TRBV12-3 or TRBV12-4 and TRBJ2-1; TRBD2 agrees at 9 bases. The CDR3 consists of 17 residues. J was trimmed by 4 bases and V by 6 bases; bases with no gene match: 13. CDR3 in DNA: TGTGCCAGCAGCTGGGACGGGCTAGCGGGGCGTTACAATGAGCAGTTCTTC. This translates into CASSWDGLAGRYNEQFF.

The chain carries TRBV19 and TRBJ2-2; 8 nucleotides align to TRBD2. Germline trimming cut 3 bases from V and 3 bases from J; bases unmatched to any gene: 12. Germline V CDR1 and CDR2: LNHDA, SQIVND (reference sequence). The CDR3 is 18 amino acids. The CDR3 DNA follows: TGTGCCAGTAGTATCAGAAAGCCGGGACTAGGGGACACCGGGGAGCTGTTTTTT. Amino acids: CASSIRKPGLGDTGELFF.